This record concerns one TCR beta chain sequence. This clone has only one observation. Its antigen has not been determined. Base qualities are missing; no much larger clone stands one base away. The immunoSEQ Assay, a bias-controlled multiplex PCR, was used to amplify TCRbeta CDR3 regions from genomic DNA. The original methods were these. The number of nucleated cells in each sample was estimated from the amplification of reference gene primers within the assay. Sequence reads were collapsed and filtered to measure the absolute abundance of every unique TCRbeta CDR3 rearrangement. Productive Simpson clonality was computed per sample as the square root of Simpson's diversity index over productive rearrangements. TCRdb stores this immuneACCESS table with in-frame sequences only. Part of the clones is absent; in the studies checked, under half of the shortfall reflects unresolved V genes, and no reason is known for the rest. That table gives V, J and clone size, and the DNA gave D and trimming. In all, the sample holds about 430,000 clones, and roughly 90% of those were seen once. The ten largest clones add up to roughly 1.4% of the sample.

This record belongs to a study of blood T cell repertoires in COVID-19 (dated by TCRdb to 2018 to 2020). For the wider study: Samples from collaborators originated in the United States, Italy and Spain and spanned both the acute and convalescent phases of COVID-19. The prospective study material was composed of cDNA or gDNA derived from T cells, B-cell-depleted T cells, or PBMCs. Deeply sampled blood TCRbeta repertoires from subjects exposed to, actively infected with, or recovered from COVID-19 were included in the dataset. The repertoires were made available in a free public database intended to serve as a resource for research on the immune response to SARS-CoV-2. Samples came from the ongoing ImmuneRACE study (first 160 participants) plus 1,254 subjects from 6 global collaborators. A de-identified subject ID, COVID-19 status, age in years and sex were almost always included in the sample metadata. Where available, HLA class I and class II types were obtained from metadata supplied by the sample provider rather than from assay-based typing.

Counted from cysteine to phenylalanine, this CDR3 has 16 amino acids. The only DNA kept is the CDR3, 48 bases in frame from the first base. V is clipped by 2 bases and J by 0 bases, and the sequence between their germline boundaries is 13 bases long. In the germline V gene, CDR1 corresponds to MDHEN and CDR2 to SYDVKM. What the research found in general, with its limitations: The amount of clinical and demographic metadata varied by source and participant and was provided uncurated.

In the prospective study, participants were about 18 to 100 years old, resided in under 30 geographic areas of the United States, and were enrolled through a virtual design. In the prospective study, cohorts were assigned on the basis of participant-reported clinical history obtained from a screening survey and a study questionnaire. Exposed participants had been in contact, within 2 weeks of entering the study, with a person who had a PCR-confirmed or clinician-diagnosed case of COVID-19. In the prospective study, mobile phlebotomists collected whole blood, serum and a nasopharyngeal or oropharyngeal swab from each participant. Over a roughly two-month period, participants in the prospective study had the option of providing additional blood draws and questionnaires. Blood samples from the prospective study were shipped frozen or at room temperature prior to DNA extraction.

The sequencing sample was made of PBMCs or T cells enriched from blood (not recorded which). The chain joins TRBV28 to TRBJ1-1; the D gene lacks a confident call. The sequence was collected from a woman aged 18-29 years who had been exposed to COVID-19. For the CDR3, the sequence is CASSLGSRGVNTEAFF. The DNA sequence is as follows: TGTGCCAGCAGTTTAGGGTCCCGGGGAGTGAACACTGAAGCTTTCTTT.